These T cell receptor beta chains were read from a single sample in a study of cytomegalovirus exposure and HLA in healthy donors. Here immunoSEQ multiplex PCR was the method, and the copy in TCRdb shows in-frame clones only, minus some. The profile shows over 80,000 clones, around 81% of them singletons. Sequencing used PBMCs. These receptors were taken from a man in his forties in good health and CMV-seropositive. Each CDR3 is given with its conserved first and last residue. The D gene is left open where the match is weak. The size of a clone is reported for some rows only, either as once, few or many, or as a class for expanded clones.

NA	TRBV6-1	NA	TRBJ1-3	TGTGCCAGCAGTGAAATGGACAGCCTTGGAAACACCATATATTTT	CASSEMDSLGNTIYF
NA	TRBV19	TRBD1	TRBJ2-2	TGTGCCAGTAGGTGGACAGGGTTTGATAGCGGGGAGCTGTTTTTT	CASRWTGFDSGELFF
NA	TRBV5-1	NA	TRBJ1-2	TGCGCCAGCAGCTTGGATCCCTCAGGGGCTGTCTACACCTTC	CASSLDPSGAVYTF
few	TRBV11-2	NA	TRBJ2-4	TGTGCCAGCAGCTTATCGGACCTAGCCAAAAACAGTCAGTACTTC	CASSLSDLAKNSQYF
NA	TRBV4-1	NA	TRBJ1-1	TGCGCCAGCAGCCAAGGGAGGGTCCGAAACACTGAAGCTTTCTTT	CASSQGRVRNTEAFF
NA	TRBV18	TRBD2	TRBJ2-1	TGTGCCAGCTCACCGGGACTAGCGGGACTCAATGAGCAGTTCTTC	CASSPGLAGLNEQFF
NA	TRBV7-8	TRBD1	TRBJ1-1	TGTGCCAGCAGCCAACAGGGGTTGGGCACTGAAGCTTTCTTT	CASSQQGLGTEAFF
NA	TRBV6-1	NA	TRBJ1-1	TGTGCCAGCAGTGACGCAGGGGTCACTGAAGCTTTCTTT	CASSDAGVTEAFF
NA	TRBV4-1	TRBD2	TRBJ2-3	TGCGCCAGCAGCCAAGTAACCTCGCGGGAGGGTACGCAGTATTTT	CASSQVTSREGTQYF
NA	TRBV5-4	NA	TRBJ1-4	TGTGCCAGCAGCTGGGCGGGGGGGGAAAAACTGTTTTTT	CASSWAGGEKLFF
once	TRBV6-1	NA	TRBJ2-1	TGTGCCAGCAGTGGGGGCGGCAGGGCTTTGAATGAGCAGTTCTTC	CASSGGGRALNEQFF
medium-sized	TRBV5-1	NA	TRBJ1-3	TGCGCCAGCAGCTTGGGGTCAGGGGACGGGTCTGGAAACACCATATATTTT	CASSLGSGDGSGNTIYF
few	TRBV12-5	NA	TRBJ2-1	TGTGCTAGTGGTATGACTTCAGAGCAGTTCTTC	CASGMTSEQFF
NA	TRBV23-1	TRBD1	TRBJ2-7	TGCGCCAGCGGATCGGGACAGGAGGAGCAGTACTTC	CASGSGQEEQYF
NA	TRBV7-8	TRBD2	TRBJ2-1	TGTGCCAGCAGCTCCAGCGGGAGCATGAATGAGCAGTTCTTC	CASSSSGSMNEQFF
NA	TRBV11-2	NA	TRBJ2-7	TGTGCCAGCAGCCAGAGTATGGGGCACTCCTACGAGCAGTACTTC	CASSQSMGHSYEQYF
NA	TRBV13	TRBD2	TRBJ2-1	TGTGCCAGCAGCATTGGGCGGGAGGGAGGCAATGAGCAGTTCTTC	CASSIGREGGNEQFF
few	TRBV4-1	NA	TRBJ2-5	TGCGCCAGCAGCCAAGATCAATATTCTTTTGGGGGGGCGTACCAAGAGACCCAGTACTTC	CASSQDQYSFGGAYQETQYF
NA	TRBV5-1	TRBD1	TRBJ2-1	TGCGCCAGCAGCTGGACAGGGAGCTCCTACAATGAGCAGTTCTTC	CASSWTGSSYNEQFF
NA	TRBV2	TRBD1	TRBJ1-5	TGTGCCAGCAGGGCGGGACAGGGCAGTCAGCCCCAGCATTTT	CASRAGQGSQPQHF
NA	TRBV5-4	TRBD1	TRBJ1-2	TGTGCCAGCAGCTCGACAGGGGACTATGGCTACACCTTC	CASSSTGDYGYTF
once	TRBV19	NA	TRBJ2-6	TGTGCCAGTTCACCCACTGGGGCCAACGGCCTGACTTTC	CASSPTGANGLTF
NA	TRBV4-1	NA	TRBJ2-2	TGCGCCAGCAGCCAAGATCCACTTATCACCGGGGAGCTGTTTTTT	CASSQDPLITGELFF
NA	TRBV19	NA	TRBJ1-2	TGTGCCAGTAGGGAGCGGGACGCATCGGGGGGCTACACCTTC	CASRERDASGGYTF
NA	TRBV5-1	TRBD1	TRBJ1-2	TGCGCCAGCAGCACGGGACAGGGGGATGGCTACACCTTC	CASSTGQGDGYTF
NA	TRBV5-1	NA	TRBJ1-2	TGCGCCAGCAGCTCAATCACCGGGAATTATGGCTACACCTTC	CASSSITGNYGYTF
NA	TRBV5-1	TRBD1	TRBJ2-1	TGCGCCAGCAGCTTGTTGGGACAGGGTGGCAATGAGCAGTTCTTC	CASSLLGQGGNEQFF
NA	TRBV6-5	TRBD1	TRBJ2-7	TGTGCCAGCAAAATGGGGGACAGGGGCGTGAGCGAGCAGTACTTC	CASKMGDRGVSEQYF
NA	TRBV7-8	NA	TRBJ2-1	TGTGCCAGCAGCCCCGGGGAGGTCTCGTGGAATGAGCAGTTCTTC	CASSPGEVSWNEQFF
few	TRBV29-1	NA	TRBJ1-1	TGCAGCTCTGAGCGGGCTATGACTGCTTTCTTT	CSSERAMTAFF
NA	TRBV2	TRBD1	TRBJ2-7	TGTGCCAGCAGTGACCAAGGACAGGGCTACGAGCAGTACTTC	CASSDQGQGYEQYF
NA	TRBV6-5	TRBD1	TRBJ1-6	TGTGCCAGCAGTTACGCCTCCGGGACAGGGGGGTCACCCCTCCACTTT	CASSYASGTGGSPLHF
NA	TRBV12-2	NA	TRBJ1-1	TGTGCAAGTCGCTTAGGGGAGAGCCCCCGGGACACTGAAGCTTTCTTT	CASRLGESPRDTEAFF
few	TRBV19	NA	TRBJ2-5	TGTGCCAGTAGCTACCAGGGTACCCAAGAGACCCAGTACTTC	CASSYQGTQETQYF
NA	TRBV28	TRBD2	TRBJ2-7	TGTGCCAGCAGTCCCCCGGGACTAGCGGCTAATAGATGGTCCTACGAGCAGTACTTC	CASSPPGLAANRWSYEQYF
NA	TRBV7-6	NA	TRBJ1-1	TGTGCCAGCAGCTTAAAGGGGGGGACTGAAGCTTTCTTT	CASSLKGGTEAFF
NA	TRBV5-1	TRBD1	TRBJ1-1	TGCGCCAGCAGCTTCGGGACAGTGAACACTGAAGCTTTCTTT	CASSFGTVNTEAFF
NA	TRBV13	TRBD1	TRBJ2-7	TGTGCCAGCAGCTTAAGGGCAGGGGGCCTCGCTAGAACCTACGAGCAGTACTTC	CASSLRAGGLARTYEQYF
NA	TRBV5-4	TRBD2	TRBJ2-1	TGTGCCAGCAGCACCGGACTAGCGGGAGCCTACCGCTCCTACAATGAGCAGTTCTTC	CASSTGLAGAYRSYNEQFF
once	TRBV9	NA	TRBJ1-5	TGTGCCAGCAGCCCACAGGGACCTGATCAGCCCCAGCATTTT	CASSPQGPDQPQHF
once	TRBV9	NA	TRBJ2-1	TGTGCCAGCAGCGTAGCTCCGACAGACAATGAGCAGTTCTTC	CASSVAPTDNEQFF
NA	TRBV5-6	NA	TRBJ1-1	TGTGCCAGCAGCTTGATCGATCTGAGGAACACTGAAGCTTTCTTT	CASSLIDLRNTEAFF
NA	TRBV27	NA	TRBJ1-2	TGTGCCAGCAGAGACAATCAGGGCTCGGGCTACACCTTC	CASRDNQGSGYTF
NA	TRBV6-1	TRBD1	TRBJ1-3	TGTGCCAGCAGTAAAGGACAGGGGGGAAACACCATATATTTT	CASSKGQGGNTIYF
once	TRBV6-1	TRBD1	TRBJ2-4	TGTGCCAGCAGGGACAGGGTAAACAGTCAGTACTTC	CASRDRVNSQYF
NA	TRBV11-2	NA	TRBJ2-2	TGTGCCAGCAGCTCCCAGGGTTCCGGGGAGCTGTTTTTT	CASSSQGSGELFF
NA	TRBV5-6	TRBD2	TRBJ2-5	TGTGCCAGCAGCTCGGGACTAGCGGGGGGGCTTGGAGGGGAGACCCAGTACTTC	CASSSGLAGGLGGETQYF
NA	TRBV11-2	TRBD1	TRBJ2-1	TGTGCCAGCAGCCCAGGGGACAGAGTCTACAATGAGCAGTTCTTC	CASSPGDRVYNEQFF
NA	TRBV4-2	NA	TRBJ2-5	TGTGCCAGCAGCCAAGATGGCCTAGGCGCGGAGACCCAGTACTTC	CASSQDGLGAETQYF
NA	TRBV2	NA	TRBJ2-5	TGTGCCAGCAGTGTGACAGGTACCTTATACCAAGAGACCCAGTACTTC	CASSVTGTLYQETQYF
NA	TRBV27	TRBD1	TRBJ2-5	TGTGCCAGCAGTTTACAGGGGGCGGGCCAAGAGACCCAGTACTTC	CASSLQGAGQETQYF
NA	TRBV23-1	TRBD1	TRBJ1-4	TGCGCCAGCAGTCTCAATCTTCAAGGACAGGACCATGGGCCCGAAAAACTGTTTTTT	CASSLNLQGQDHGPEKLFF
NA	TRBV28	NA	TRBJ1-2	TGTGCCAGCAGTTTAAGGATCCGACAGATGTTCTATTGGGGCTACACCTTC	CASSLRIRQMFYWGYTF
few	TRBV7-4	NA	TRBJ1-5	TGTGCCAGCAACGAGGTCATTCATCAGCCCCAGCATTTT	CASNEVIHQPQHF
once	TRBV11-2	NA	TRBJ2-2	TGTGCCAGCAGCTTAGTCCAGGGCACCGGGGAGCTGTTTTTT	CASSLVQGTGELFF